The clone carrying this TCR beta chain appeared a few times. This entry belongs to a study of blood T cells in healthy people across ages. CDR1 is MGHRA and CDR2 is YSYEKL in the germline V gene. V lost 1 base and J lost 9, with 13 bases in between. The CDR3 has 15 residues. Primers used in a second PCR of about 6 to 11 cycles were a sample-barcoded 5' primer and a J-beta primer mix. A single record per CDR3 protein comes from TCRdb applying MiXCR to the 5' RACE reads. The sample includes 850,000 to 1,000,000 distinct CDR3 sequences, approximately 49% of them seen just once. This chain joins TRBV4-1 and TRBJ1-6; D is unclear. Specimen: blood. The source of this sequence is a man aged 25-45 years in good health. The CDR3 coding sequence is TGCGCCAGCAGCCAAGGCAGTCAGGCGGTTTCACCCCTCCACTTT. Protein: CASSQGSQAVSPLHF.